The source of this T cell receptor (beta chain) is a study of spatial heterogeneity in lung cancer. TCRdb recomputed calls from the 5' RACE reads with MiXCR, one row per CDR3 protein. In the table there are some 120,000 distinct CDR3 sequences, 10% to 15% of which are singletons. Indicated time point: blood at routine non-recurrence follow-up after resection. Whole RNA obtained from tumor, nontumor lung or frozen PBMC underwent sequencing without sorting. Germline lookup yields CDR1 MNHEY and CDR2 SMNVEV (reference sequence). The CDR3 runs 14 residues. Trimming took off 10 bases at V and 3 bases at J, with 16 bases between the two ends. This clonotype was observed a handful of times.

This receptor was identified in a male donor with early-stage non-small cell lung cancer. The source was PBMCs, collected at follow-up. The chain links TRBV27 to TRBJ1-5; D unclear. The CDR3 loop reads CAIQGGPNNQPQHF. CDR3 in DNA: TGTGCCATTCAAGGAGGACCGAACAATCAGCCCCAGCATTTT.